These T cell receptor beta chains were read from a single sample in a study of blood T cell repertoires in COVID-19. Produced via immunoSEQ multiplex PCR; TCRdb's table is partial and in-frame only. The profile shows 150,000 to 200,000 clones, roughly 87% of them singletons. Sequencing input: peripheral blood. These receptors all stem from a man aged 55 to 70 with active or convalescent COVID-19. Both conserved end residues are part of each CDR3. Each record gives: J gene, V gene, D gene, clone size, CDR3 protein, CDR3 DNA. A D gene is named only where the DNA matches it firmly. The listing skips clone size in some rows; elsewhere it reads once, few, many or a size class.

>TRBJ1-2|TRBV19|-|once
CASSIPRWTPGGYTF
TGTGCCAGTAGTATCCCCAGGTGGACTCCGGGTGGCTACACCTTC
>TRBJ1-6|TRBV2|-|-
CASRVTQGSNSPLHF
TGTGCCAGCAGAGTGACTCAGGGGAGCAATTCACCCCTCCACTTT
>TRBJ1-1|TRBV10-1|-|-
CASSPQWARVQNTEAFF
TGCGCCAGCAGCCCTCAATGGGCCAGGGTGCAGAACACTGAAGCTTTCTTT
>TRBJ2-1|TRBV7-9|TRBD1|-
CASSSGTANEQFF
TGTGCCAGCAGCTCCGGGACAGCGAATGAGCAGTTCTTC
>TRBJ2-1|TRBV29-1|-|-
CSATSGSQQFF
TGCAGCGCTACCAGCGGCAGTCAGCAGTTCTTC
>TRBJ2-7|TRBV11-2|-|-
CASSLLGAGTYEQYF
TGTGCCAGCAGCTTATTAGGGGCAGGAACCTACGAGCAGTACTTC
>TRBJ1-2|TRBV2|-|-
CAGSRENSNYGYTF
TGTGCCGGATCCCGGGAAAATTCTAACTATGGCTACACCTTC
>TRBJ1-1|TRBV27|-|few
CASSLGGGNTEAFF
TGTGCCAGCAGTTTGGGGGGTGGGAACACTGAAGCTTTCTTT
>TRBJ1-1|TRBV5-4|TRBD1|-
CASSLPGQGNTEAFF
TGTGCCAGCAGCTTGCCGGGACAGGGAAACACTGAAGCTTTCTTT
>TRBJ1-1|TRBV20-1|-|-
CSAHTITGSF
TGCAGTGCTCACACAATAACCGGGTCCTTT
>TRBJ2-7|TRBV3-1/TRBV3-2|-|-
CASSQGGTGFHEQYF
TGTGCCAGCAGCCAAGGAGGCACAGGGTTCCACGAGCAGTACTTC
>TRBJ1-4|TRBV24-1|TRBD1|-
CATSDSRDSPNEKLFF
TGTGCCACCAGTGATTCAAGGGACAGCCCGAATGAAAAACTGTTTTTT
>TRBJ2-2|TRBV7-9|-|-
CASSPFTGELFF
TGTGCCAGCAGCCCCTTTACCGGGGAGCTGTTTTTT
>TRBJ1-6|TRBV30|TRBD1|-
CAWSVQGGDSPLHF
TGTGCCTGGAGTGTACAGGGGGGCGATTCACCCCTCCACTTT
>TRBJ2-7|TRBV11-2|TRBD1|-
CASSSRDRGKPSYEQYF
TGTGCCAGCAGCTCCCGGGACAGGGGGAAACCGTCCTACGAGCAGTACTTC
>TRBJ2-1|TRBV24-1|-|-
CATSAERAGRQFF
TGTGCCACCAGTGCCGAAAGGGCCGGGAGGCAGTTCTTC
>TRBJ2-7|TRBV11-3|TRBD1|-
CASSPRQGVGEQYF
TGTGCCAGCAGCCCCCGACAGGGAGTGGGCGAGCAGTACTTC
>TRBJ2-3|TRBV6-4|TRBD2|once
CASSDSSGGPDTQYF
TGTGCCAGCAGTGATTCTAGCGGGGGGCCAGATACGCAGTATTTT
>TRBJ2-6|TRBV2|-|-
CASNPTGLPSGANVLTF
TGTGCCAGCAATCCGACAGGACTGCCCTCTGGGGCCAACGTCCTGACTTTC
>TRBJ1-6|TRBV11-3|-|-
CASSGGGGIKDPLHF
TGTGCCAGCAGCGGGGGGGGAGGGATTAAAGATCCCCTCCACTTT
>TRBJ1-1|TRBV5-1|-|-
CASSGQMNTEAFF
TGCGCCAGCAGCGGACAGATGAACACTGAAGCTTTCTTT
>TRBJ1-6|TRBV6-6|-|-
CASSPKPRGSSLASPLHF
TGTGCCAGCAGTCCTAAGCCCCGAGGAAGCTCCCTCGCCTCACCCCTCCACTTT
>TRBJ2-1|TRBV3-1/TRBV3-2|TRBD2|once
CASSQAGGGNEQFF
TGTGCCAGCAGCCAAGCGGGGGGGGGCAATGAGCAGTTCTTC
>TRBJ2-7|TRBV2|TRBD1|once
CASSEAGSRTGAFHEQYF
TGTGCCAGCAGTGAAGCAGGAAGTCGAACAGGGGCTTTCCACGAGCAGTACTTC
>TRBJ1-6|TRBV2|TRBD1|-
CASINYRGTGDSPLHF
TGTGCCAGCATTAATTACCGTGGGACAGGGGATTCACCCCTCCACTTT
>TRBJ1-5|TRBV6-5|TRBD1|-
CASSTGGSQPQHF
TGTGCCAGCAGTACAGGGGGCAGCCAGCCCCAGCATTTT
>TRBJ2-7|TRBV13|-|-
CASSSSYEQYF
TGTGCCAGCAGCTCATCCTACGAGCAGTACTTC
>TRBJ2-5|TRBV5-1|TRBD1|-
CASSPGDRDSETQYF
TGCGCCAGCAGCCCGGGGGACAGGGACAGCGAGACCCAGTACTTC
>TRBJ2-1|TRBV7-2|-|-
CASTFYNEQFF
TGTGCCAGCACTTTCTACAATGAGCAGTTCTTC
>TRBJ1-6|TRBV27|TRBD1|-
CASSLEGDSSSPLHF
TGTGCCAGCAGTTTAGAGGGGGACAGCTCTTCACCCCTCCACTTT
>TRBJ2-2|TRBV30|-|-
CAWSPRRLAGAGELFF
TGTGCCTGGAGTCCTCGTCGGCTAGCCGGGGCCGGGGAGCTGTTTTTT
>TRBJ1-6|TRBV7-9|-|-
CASKRETNSPLHF
TGTGCCTCCAAGAGGGAAACTAATTCACCCCTCCACTTT
>TRBJ2-2|TRBV5-4|-|-
CASSLAVGGTGELFF
TGTGCCAGCAGCTTGGCGGTGGGGGGCACCGGGGAGCTGTTTTTT
>TRBJ1-5|TRBV27|TRBD1|-
CASSPRVQGGNQPQHF
TGTGCCAGCAGTCCCCGGGTACAGGGGGGGAATCAGCCCCAGCATTTT
>TRBJ1-6|TRBV6-1|TRBD1|-
CASSELAGGNSPLHF
TGTGCCAGCAGTGAGTTAGCAGGGGGGAATTCACCCCTCCACTTT
>TRBJ1-2|TRBV10-3|-|once
CAISENREGYGYTF
TGTGCCATCAGTGAAAACAGGGAAGGCTATGGCTACACCTTC
>TRBJ2-1|TRBV7-3|TRBD1|-
CASSRGGQGSYNEQFF
TGTGCCAGCAGCCGAGGGGGACAGGGGTCGTACAATGAGCAGTTCTTC
>TRBJ1-1|TRBV3-1/TRBV3-2|-|-
CASSRGLNTEAFF
TGTGCCAGCAGCCGCGGGTTGAACACTGAAGCTTTCTTT